What follows are 21 T cell receptor beta chains derived from one specimen sequenced in a study of control samples from healthy donors and cancer patients. Clones were sequenced by immunoSEQ multiplex PCR, and TCRdb holds only the in-frame ones, with some missing. Among about 120,000 clones listed, approximately 90% were seen once. The material sequenced was blood. The receptors were sampled from a woman aged 18-29 years in good health.

J is TRBJ1-1 and V is TRBV4-3; D is possibly TRBD1 (6 bases). The CDR3 covers 13 residues. The ends were cut back, 4 bases at V and 7 bases at J, with 13 bases in the middle. Germline loops: CDR1 LGHNA, CDR2 YSLEER. The DNA of the CDR3 is TGCGCCAGCAGCCGGCAGGGGCGCGGTGAAGCTTTCTTT. Residues: CASSRQGRGEAFF.

This clone was seen more than once but under ten times. The chain couples TRBV7-8 to TRBJ2-7; the match to TRBD1 covers 7 bases. The CDR3 extends over 17 amino acids. Germline V lookup: CDR1 SGHVS, CDR2 FQNEAQ. J was trimmed by 2 bases and V by 5 bases; bases with no gene match: 15. The CDR3 region is CASSAKIGDSVTYEQYF. CDR3 nucleotides: TGTGCCAGCAGCGCAAAGATTGGGGACAGCGTCACCTACGAGCAGTACTTC.

V is TRBV14 and J is TRBJ1-2; D is undetermined. Between the trimmed V and J ends, which lost 1 base and 8 bases, there was a span of 8 bases. There are 12 residues in the CDR3. The germline V gene encodes CDR1 SGHDN and CDR2 FVKESK. This chain's CDR3 is CASSQVGGGYTF. CDR3 in DNA: TGTGCCAGCAGCCAAGTCGGCGGCGGCTACACCTTC. Looking up the rest from reference TRBV14 and TRBJ1-2 gives the full variable domain: EAGVTQFPSHSVIEKGQTVTLRCDPISGHDNLYWYRRVMGKEIKFLLHFVKESKQDESGMPNNRFLAERTGGTYSTLKVQPAELEDSGVYFCASSQVGGGYTFGSGTRLTVV.

This chain links TRBV5-6 with TRBJ2-2; D is possibly TRBD2 (6 bases). V was pared by 2 bases and J by 3 bases, with 14 bases between. Germline V lookup: CDR1 SGHDT, CDR2 YYEEEE. The CDR3 runs 16 residues. The CDR3 reads CASSFSFGGYTGELFF. The DNA of the CDR3 is TGTGCCAGCAGCTTTTCGTTCGGGGGTTACACCGGGGAGCTGTTTTTT.

The chain uses TRBV28 and TRBJ1-1; D not resolved. Germline CDR1 is MDHEN and CDR2 is SYDVKM. CDR3 length equals 16 residues. Trimming took 4 bases from V and 3 from J, leaving 18 bases between them. The CDR3 DNA sequence: TGTGCCAGCAGTTCGCCGGGTCGCCAGTCGTACACTGAAGCTTTCTTT. This codes for CASSSPGRQSYTEAFF.

The chain joins TRBV13 to TRBJ1-1; D gene uncertain. Between the trimmed V and J ends, which lost 3 bases and 1 base, there was a span of 9 bases. Germline values: CDR1 PRHDT, CDR2 FYEKMQ (reference sequence). CDR3 length: 14 residues. The CDR3 DNA sequence: TGTGCCAGCAGCTTTCGGACGCAGAACACTGAAGCTTTCTTT. Residues: CASSFRTQNTEAFF.

The chain combines TRBV5-5 with TRBJ2-3, with 12 bases fitting TRBD2. V lost 5 bases to trimming and J lost 1 base; unmatched junction nucleotides: 11. Per germline, CDR1 SGHKS and CDR2 YYEKEE (reference sequence). The CDR3 is 18 residues long. CDR3 DNA: TGTGCCAGCAGTGGACTAGCGGGAAGCCCCGCCCGCACAGATACGCAGTATTTT. Amino acid sequence: CASSGLAGSPARTDTQYF.

The chain employs TRBV7-2 and TRBJ2-3; 7 nucleotides line up with TRBD2. CDR3 size: 15 residues. CDR1 and CDR2 (germline): SGHTA, FQGNSA. V lost 0 bases and J lost 7; bases outside the gene matches: 7. CDR3 sequence: CASSLAHGGRYTQYF. For the CDR3, the DNA is TGTGCCAGCAGCTTAGCCCACGGGGGGAGGTATACGCAGTATTTT.

The chain links TRBV28 to TRBJ2-7; maybe TRBD1 (6 bases). This CDR3 spans 17 amino acids. Trimming shortened V by 2 bases and J by 0 bases, and 17 bases separated the two germline ends. Germline V gene data show CDR1 as MDHEN and CDR2 as SYDVKM. The CDR3 bases are TGTGCCAGCAGTTTAATTGGGCCGGGACACAGCTCCTACGAGCAGTACTTC. It specifies CASSLIGPGHSSYEQYF.

The chain employs TRBV29-1 and TRBJ2-1; 9 nucleotides line up with TRBD1. V trimming: 6 bases; J trimming: 7 bases; junction bases outside the gene matches: 10. There are 14 residues in the CDR3. Per germline, CDR1 SQVTM and CDR2 ANQGSEA. This CDR3 reads CSVAGTGPRNEQFF. The CDR3 bases are TGCAGCGTGGCCGGGACAGGGCCGCGGAATGAGCAGTTCTTC.

The gene calls are TRBV11-3 and TRBJ2-2; D might be TRBD2 (6 bases). CDR3 size: 13 residues. The germline V gene encodes CDR1 SGHNT and CDR2 YENEEA. The V end lost 4 bases, the J end lost 3 bases, and 6 bases lay between the germline ends. As DNA, the CDR3 is TGTGCCAGCAGCTGGGGGGACACCGGGGAGCTGTTTTTT. It yields the protein CASSWGDTGELFF.

This sequence joins TRBV7-2 and TRBJ2-3, with D perhaps matching TRBD2 (5 bases). The germline V and J ends were trimmed by 2 bases and 2 bases, with 11 bases remaining between them. The CDR3 is made up of 15 amino acids. Per germline, CDR1 SGHTA and CDR2 FQGNSA. The CDR3 sequence is CASSLFERYTDTQYF. CDR3 DNA: TGTGCCAGCAGCTTATTTGAGCGGTACACAGATACGCAGTATTTT. Full variable domain (remainder filled in from reference TRBV7-2 and TRBJ2-3): GAGVSQSPSNKVTEKGKDVELRCDPISGHTALYWYRQSLGQGLEFLIYFQGNSAPDKSGLPSDRFSAERTGGSVSTLTIQRTQQEDSAVYLCASSLFERYTDTQYFGPGTRLTVL.

This clone was recorded once. This chain connects TRBV5-1 to TRBJ2-2; 7 bases fit TRBD1. CDR3 length: 16 residues. CDR1 and CDR2 from the germline V gene are SGHRS and YFSETQ. With 5 bases clipped from V and 3 bases from J, the junction kept 10 bases outside the gene matches. CDR3 sequence reads: CASSLTGWFDTGELFF. CDR3 DNA: TGCGCCAGCAGTCTGACAGGGTGGTTCGACACCGGGGAGCTGTTTTTT. Full variable domain (rest looked up from reference TRBV5-1 and TRBJ2-2): KAGVTQTPRYLIKTRGQQVTLSCSPISGHRSVSWYQQTPGQGLQFLFEYFSETQRNKGNFPGRFSGRQFSNSRSEMNVSTLELGDSALYLCASSLTGWFDTGELFFGEGSRLTVL.

V and J are TRBV7-2 and TRBJ2-3; D is perhaps TRBD2 (6 bases). Looked up from germline, CDR1 is SGHTA and CDR2 is FQGNSA. V lost 6 bases to trimming and J lost 5 bases, with 15 bases between them. CDR3 length: 14 amino acids. The CDR3 region has the DNA TGTGCCAGCAGACGGTGGGACGGGGGAGATACGCAGTATTTT. Translating it yields CASRRWDGGDTQYF.

J is TRBJ2-7 and V is TRBV2, with D unclear. Germline V gene sequence: CDR1 SNHLY, CDR2 FYNNEI. The V and J ends lost 8 bases and 1 base respectively, with 15 bases between them. The CDR3 is 14 residues long. For the CDR3, the DNA is TGTGCCAGCCGAAAATCCTCCAGTTCCTACGAGCAGTACTTC. Translating it yields CASRKSSSSYEQYF.

This chain uses TRBV24-1 with TRBJ2-4, with 10 bases identical to TRBD1. The length of the CDR3 is 14 residues. Losses at the gene ends were 5 bases for V and 4 bases for J; bases not matched to a gene: 1. Germline values: CDR1 KGHDR, CDR2 SFDVKD. CDR3 protein: CATSGTGGKNIQYF. The CDR3 DNA reads TGTGCCACCAGTGGGACAGGGGGAAAAAACATTCAGTACTTC.

In its sample, this clone was seen a few times. The J gene is TRBJ2-3, the V gene TRBV21-1; the table's D call, TRBD1, has no DNA check behind it. TRBV21-1 is a known pseudogene. The CDR3 is made up of 15 amino acids. The CDR3 spells CASSREGQGVDTQYF. CDR3 nucleotides: TGTGCCAGCAGCAGGGAGGGACAGGGTGTAGATACGCAGTATTTT.

This chain links TRBV6-5 with TRBJ2-3; D remains unclear. Germline loops: CDR1 MNHEY, CDR2 SVGAGI. There are 15 residues in the CDR3. V lost 2 bases and J 1 base, leaving 10 bases between the germline ends. The CDR3 here is CASSYTPRGTDTQYF. CDR3 nucleotides: TGTGCCAGCAGTTACACCCCTCGGGGCACAGATACGCAGTATTTT.

The rearrangement links TRBV27 to TRBJ2-1; D might be TRBD1 (5 bases). This CDR3 has 14 residues. Germline-derived CDR1 and CDR2 are MNHEY and SMNVEV (reference sequence). V lost 1 base, J lost 8 bases, and 12 bases lay in between. The CDR3: CASSLYMGLDEQFF. CDR3 nucleotides: TGTGCCAGCAGTTTATATATGGGGCTGGATGAGCAGTTCTTC.

The chain has TRBV5-1 and TRBJ1-1; D may be TRBD1 (5 bases). V was cut by 5 bases and J by 8 bases, with 19 bases left in between. Germline V gene lookup returns CDR1 SGHRS and CDR2 YFSETQ. CDR3 length: 14 amino acids. In nucleotides, the CDR3 is TGCGCCAGCAGGGGGGACCGTACAGCTGAGGAAGCTTTCTTT. This gives the protein CASRGDRTAEEAFF.

The V and J genes are TRBV27 and TRBJ1-5; 10 positions match TRBD1. With V trimmed by 2 bases and J by 5 bases, 12 bases remained unmatched. Looked up from germline, CDR1 is MNHEY and CDR2 is SMNVEV (reference sequence). The CDR3 contains 18 residues. CDR3 sequence reads: CASSLRPSTGGYHQPQHF. As DNA, the CDR3 is TGTGCCAGCAGTTTAAGGCCCTCGACAGGGGGCTACCATCAGCCCCAGCATTTT.